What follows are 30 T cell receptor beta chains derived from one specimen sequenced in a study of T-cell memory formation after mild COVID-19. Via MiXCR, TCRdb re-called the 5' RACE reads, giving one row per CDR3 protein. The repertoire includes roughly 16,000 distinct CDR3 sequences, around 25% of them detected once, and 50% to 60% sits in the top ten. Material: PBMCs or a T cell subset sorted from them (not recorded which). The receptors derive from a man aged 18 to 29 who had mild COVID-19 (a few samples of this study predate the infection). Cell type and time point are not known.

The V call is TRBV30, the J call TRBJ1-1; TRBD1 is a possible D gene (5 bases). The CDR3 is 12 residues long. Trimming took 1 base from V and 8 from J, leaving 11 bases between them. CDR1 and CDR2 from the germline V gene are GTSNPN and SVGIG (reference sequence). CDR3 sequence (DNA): TGTGCCTGGAGTGATGTTGGGGGAGAAGCTTTCTTT. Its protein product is CAWSDVGGEAFF. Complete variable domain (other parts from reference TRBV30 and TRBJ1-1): SQTIHQWPATLVQPVGSPLSLECTVEGTSNPNLYWYRQAAGRGLQLLFYSVGIGQISSEVPQNLSASRPQDRQFILSSKKLLLSDSGFYLCAWSDVGGEAFFGQGTRLTVV.

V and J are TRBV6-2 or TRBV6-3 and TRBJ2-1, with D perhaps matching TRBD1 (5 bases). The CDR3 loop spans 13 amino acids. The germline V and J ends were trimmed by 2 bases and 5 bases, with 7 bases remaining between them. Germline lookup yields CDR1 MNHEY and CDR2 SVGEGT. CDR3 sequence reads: CASSYGAHNEQFF. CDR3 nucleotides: TGTGCCAGCAGTTACGGGGCTCACAATGAGCAGTTCTTC.

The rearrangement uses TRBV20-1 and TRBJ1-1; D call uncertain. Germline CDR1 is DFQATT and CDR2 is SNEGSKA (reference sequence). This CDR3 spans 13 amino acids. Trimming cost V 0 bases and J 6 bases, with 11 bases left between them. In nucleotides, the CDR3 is TGCAGTGCTAGAGATCGAACAGCTGCTGAAGCTTTCTTT. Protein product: CSARDRTAAEAFF.

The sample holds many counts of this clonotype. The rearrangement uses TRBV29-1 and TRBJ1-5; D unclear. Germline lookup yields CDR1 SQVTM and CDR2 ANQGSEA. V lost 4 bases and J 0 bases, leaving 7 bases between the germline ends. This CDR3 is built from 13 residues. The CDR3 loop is CSVVSDSNQPQHF. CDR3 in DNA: TGCAGCGTTGTGAGCGATAGCAATCAGCCCCAGCATTTT.

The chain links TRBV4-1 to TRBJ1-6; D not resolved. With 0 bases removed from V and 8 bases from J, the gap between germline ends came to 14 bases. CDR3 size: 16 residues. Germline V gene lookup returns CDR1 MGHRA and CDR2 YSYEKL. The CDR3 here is CASSQDRRTQDSPLHF. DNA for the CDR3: TGCGCCAGCAGCCAAGATCGGAGGACGCAGGATTCACCCCTCCACTTT.

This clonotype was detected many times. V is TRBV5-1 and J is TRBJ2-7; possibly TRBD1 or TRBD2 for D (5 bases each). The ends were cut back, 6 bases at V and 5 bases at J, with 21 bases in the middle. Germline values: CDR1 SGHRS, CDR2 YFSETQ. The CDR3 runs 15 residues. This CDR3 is CASTRGPQVVHEQYF. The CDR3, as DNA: TGCGCCAGCACCCGAGGGCCACAGGTGGTACACGAGCAGTACTTC.

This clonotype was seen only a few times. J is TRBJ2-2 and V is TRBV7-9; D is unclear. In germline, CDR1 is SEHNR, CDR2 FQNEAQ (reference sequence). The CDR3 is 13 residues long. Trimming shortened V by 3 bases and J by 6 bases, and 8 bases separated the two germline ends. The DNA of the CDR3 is TGTGCCAGCAGCTTGGGCGGATCCGGGGAGCTGTTTTTT. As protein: CASSLGGSGELFF.

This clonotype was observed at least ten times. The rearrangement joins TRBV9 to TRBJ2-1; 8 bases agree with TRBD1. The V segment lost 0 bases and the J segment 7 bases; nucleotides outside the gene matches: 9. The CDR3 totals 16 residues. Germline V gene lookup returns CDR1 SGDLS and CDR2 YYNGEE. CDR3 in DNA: TGTGCCAGCAGCGTAGGGTTGTCAGGGGGCTGGAATGAGCAGTTCTTC. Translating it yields CASSVGLSGGWNEQFF. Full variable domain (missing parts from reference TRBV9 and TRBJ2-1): DSGVTQTPKHLITATGQRVTLRCSPRSGDLSVYWYQQSLDQGLQFLIQYYNGEERAKGNILERFSAQQFPDLHSELNLSSLELGDSALYFCASSVGLSGGWNEQFFGPGTRLTVL.

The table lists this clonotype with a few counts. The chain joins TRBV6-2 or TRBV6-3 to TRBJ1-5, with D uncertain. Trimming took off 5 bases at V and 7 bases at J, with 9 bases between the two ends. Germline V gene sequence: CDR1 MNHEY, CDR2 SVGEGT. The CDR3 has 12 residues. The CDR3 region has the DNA TGTGCCAGCAGTCAACCACGCCAGCCCCAGCATTTT. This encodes CASSQPRQPQHF.

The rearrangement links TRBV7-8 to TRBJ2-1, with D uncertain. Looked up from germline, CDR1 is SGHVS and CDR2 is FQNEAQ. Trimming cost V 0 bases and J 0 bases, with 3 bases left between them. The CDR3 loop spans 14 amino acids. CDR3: CASSLAGSYNEQFF. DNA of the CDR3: TGTGCCAGCAGCTTAGCAGGCTCCTACAATGAGCAGTTCTTC.

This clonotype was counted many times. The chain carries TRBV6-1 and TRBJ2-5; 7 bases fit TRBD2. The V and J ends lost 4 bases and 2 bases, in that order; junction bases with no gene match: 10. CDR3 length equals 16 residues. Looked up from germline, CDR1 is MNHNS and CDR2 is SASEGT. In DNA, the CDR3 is TGTGCCAGCAGTGGGTGGATCGGGACTATTCAAGAGACCCAGTACTTC. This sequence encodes CASSGWIGTIQETQYF.

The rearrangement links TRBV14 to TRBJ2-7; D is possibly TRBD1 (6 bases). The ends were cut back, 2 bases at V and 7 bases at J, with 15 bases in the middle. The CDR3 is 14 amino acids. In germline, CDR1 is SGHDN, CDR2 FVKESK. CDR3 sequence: CASSQILWGREQYF. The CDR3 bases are TGTGCCAGCAGCCAAATCCTCTGGGGGCGGGAGCAGTACTTC.

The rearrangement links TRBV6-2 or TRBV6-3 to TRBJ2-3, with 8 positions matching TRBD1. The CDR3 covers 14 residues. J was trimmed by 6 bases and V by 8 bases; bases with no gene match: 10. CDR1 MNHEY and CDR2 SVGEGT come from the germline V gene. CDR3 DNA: TGTGCCAGCGGAGGACAGGGAGTGCTGGATACGCAGTATTTT. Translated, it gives CASGGQGVLDTQYF.

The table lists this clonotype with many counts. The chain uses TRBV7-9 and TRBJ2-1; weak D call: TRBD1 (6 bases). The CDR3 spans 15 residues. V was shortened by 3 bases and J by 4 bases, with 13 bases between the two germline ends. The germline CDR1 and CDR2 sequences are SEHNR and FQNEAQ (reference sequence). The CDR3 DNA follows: TGTGCCAGCAGCTTCCAGGGGCTTGGTTACAATGAGCAGTTCTTC. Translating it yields CASSFQGLGYNEQFF.

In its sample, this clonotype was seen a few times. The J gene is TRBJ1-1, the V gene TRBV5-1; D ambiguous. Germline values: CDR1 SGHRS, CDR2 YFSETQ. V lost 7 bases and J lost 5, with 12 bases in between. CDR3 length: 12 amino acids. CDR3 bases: TGCGCCAGCGGGTGGCGACAAACTGAAGCTTTCTTT. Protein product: CASGWRQTEAFF.

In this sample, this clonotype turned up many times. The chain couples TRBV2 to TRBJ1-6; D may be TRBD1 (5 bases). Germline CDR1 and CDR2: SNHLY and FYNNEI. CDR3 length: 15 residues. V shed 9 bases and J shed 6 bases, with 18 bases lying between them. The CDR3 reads CARRVDSLFNSPLHF. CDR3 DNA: TGTGCCAGGAGAGTCGACAGCCTTTTTAATTCACCCCTCCACTTT.

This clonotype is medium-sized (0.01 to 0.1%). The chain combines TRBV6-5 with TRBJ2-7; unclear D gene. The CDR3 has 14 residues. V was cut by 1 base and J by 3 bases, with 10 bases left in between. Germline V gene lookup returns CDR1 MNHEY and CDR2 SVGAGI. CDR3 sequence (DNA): TGTGCCAGCAGTTACTACCCACGCTTCTACGAGCAGTACTTC. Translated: CASSYYPRFYEQYF.

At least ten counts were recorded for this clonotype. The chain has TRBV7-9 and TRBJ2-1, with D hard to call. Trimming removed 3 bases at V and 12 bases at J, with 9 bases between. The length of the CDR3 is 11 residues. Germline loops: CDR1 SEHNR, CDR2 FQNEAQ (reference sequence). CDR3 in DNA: TGTGCCAGCAGCTTCAATCGGAGGCAGTTCTTC. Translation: CASSFNRRQFF.

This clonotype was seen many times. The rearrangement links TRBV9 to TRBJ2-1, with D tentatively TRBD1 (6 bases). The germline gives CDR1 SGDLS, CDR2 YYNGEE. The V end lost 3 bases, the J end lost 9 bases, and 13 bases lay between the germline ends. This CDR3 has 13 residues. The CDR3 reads CASSGPQGSEQFF. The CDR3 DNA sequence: TGTGCCAGCAGCGGACCTCAGGGGAGTGAGCAGTTCTTC.

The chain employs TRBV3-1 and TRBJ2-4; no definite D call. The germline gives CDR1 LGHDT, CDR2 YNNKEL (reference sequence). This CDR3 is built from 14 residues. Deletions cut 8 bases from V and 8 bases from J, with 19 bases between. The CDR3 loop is CASSHPAVADIQYF. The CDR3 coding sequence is TGTGCCAGCTCCCATCCGGCGGTGGCGGACATTCAGTACTTC.

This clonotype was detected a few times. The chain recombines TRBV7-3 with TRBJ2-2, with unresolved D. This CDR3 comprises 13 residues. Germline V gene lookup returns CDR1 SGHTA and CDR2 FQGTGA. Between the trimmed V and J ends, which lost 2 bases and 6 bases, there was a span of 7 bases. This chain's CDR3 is CASSLSEPGELFF. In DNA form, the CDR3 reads TGTGCCAGCAGCTTATCTGAACCCGGGGAGCTGTTTTTT.

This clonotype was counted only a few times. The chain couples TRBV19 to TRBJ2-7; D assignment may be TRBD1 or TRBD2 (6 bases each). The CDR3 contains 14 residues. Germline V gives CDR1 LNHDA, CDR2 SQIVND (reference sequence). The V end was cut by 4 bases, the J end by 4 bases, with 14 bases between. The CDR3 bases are TGTGCCAGTAGTAATGCGGGACAAGGATACGAGCAGTACTTC. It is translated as CASSNAGQGYEQYF.

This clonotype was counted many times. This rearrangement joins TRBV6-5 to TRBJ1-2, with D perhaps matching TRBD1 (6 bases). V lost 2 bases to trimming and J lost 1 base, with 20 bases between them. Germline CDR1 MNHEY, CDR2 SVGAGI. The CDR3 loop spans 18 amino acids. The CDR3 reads CASSYVRAGAELNYGYTF. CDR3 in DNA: TGTGCCAGCAGTTACGTACGGGCAGGGGCCGAGCTTAACTATGGCTACACCTTC.

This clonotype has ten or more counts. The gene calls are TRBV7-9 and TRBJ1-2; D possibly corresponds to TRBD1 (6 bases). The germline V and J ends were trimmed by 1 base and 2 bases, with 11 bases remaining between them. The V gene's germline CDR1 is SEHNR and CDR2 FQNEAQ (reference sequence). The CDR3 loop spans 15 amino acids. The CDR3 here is CASSLGRRGNYGYTF. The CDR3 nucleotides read TGTGCCAGCAGCTTAGGTCGCAGGGGCAACTATGGCTACACCTTC.

CDR3 region: CASSYSKLAGEITDTQYF. CDR3 bases: TGTGCCAGCAGTTACTCGAAACTGGCGGGGGAGATCACAGATACGCAGTATTTT. The chain has TRBV6-5 and TRBJ2-3; 7 nucleotides line up with TRBD2. The V segment lost 0 bases and the J segment 2 bases; nucleotides outside the gene matches: 11. CDR3 length: 18 residues. Looked up from germline, CDR1 is MNHEY and CDR2 is SVGAGI.

The CDR3 region has the DNA TGTGCCAGCAGCCCCGAGGGGACGCAGGTGGCCCAGTACTTC. It codes for CASSPEGTQVAQYF. The chain carries TRBV4-2 and TRBJ2-5; perhaps D is TRBD1 or TRBD2 (5 bases each). Trimming took 4 bases from V and 9 from J, leaving 18 bases between them. The CDR3 contains 14 residues. Germline CDR1 reads LGHNA; CDR2 reads YNFKEQ.

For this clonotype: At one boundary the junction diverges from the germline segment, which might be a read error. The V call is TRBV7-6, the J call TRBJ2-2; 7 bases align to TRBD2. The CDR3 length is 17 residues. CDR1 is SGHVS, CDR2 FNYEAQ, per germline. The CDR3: CASSPGPGGSNTVELFF. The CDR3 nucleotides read TGTGCCAGCAGCCCCGGGCCGGGAGGCTCGAACACCGTGGAGCTGTTTTTT.

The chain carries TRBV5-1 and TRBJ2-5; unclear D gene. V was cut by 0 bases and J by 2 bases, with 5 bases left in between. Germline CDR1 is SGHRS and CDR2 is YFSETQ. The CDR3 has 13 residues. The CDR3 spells CASSLEGQETQYF. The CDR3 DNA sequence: TGCGCCAGCAGCTTGGAAGGACAAGAGACCCAGTACTTC.

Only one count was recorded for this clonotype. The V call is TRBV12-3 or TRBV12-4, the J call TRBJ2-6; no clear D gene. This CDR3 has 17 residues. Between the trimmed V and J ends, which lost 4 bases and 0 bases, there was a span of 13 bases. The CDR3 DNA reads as TGTGCCAGCAGTTGGGGTACAACTATCTCTGGGGCCAACGTCCTGACTTTC. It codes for CASSWGTTISGANVLTF.

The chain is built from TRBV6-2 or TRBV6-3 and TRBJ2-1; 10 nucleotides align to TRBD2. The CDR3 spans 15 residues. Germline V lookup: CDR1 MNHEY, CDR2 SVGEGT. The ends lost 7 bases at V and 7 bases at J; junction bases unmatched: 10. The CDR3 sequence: CASTRSGGARNEQFF. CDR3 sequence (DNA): TGTGCCAGCACCCGCAGCGGGGGGGCTCGGAATGAGCAGTTCTTC.